Presented here are 26 T cell receptor beta chains from one specimen sequenced in a study of T cell responses to AZD1222 COVID-19 vaccine (dated by TCRdb to the early 2020s). This specimen's time point label, interpreted: baseline before first vaccination. Receptor libraries were prepared by the immunoSEQ multiplex PCR assay. Imported from immuneACCESS, the table was reduced by TCRdb to in-frame sequences with V and J called. These copies leave out some clones; in studies compared against another copy, an unresolved V gene accounts for under half, and the cause of the remainder is not known. The sample table holds around 72,000 clones, of which over 75% were seen once. The top ten clones comprise 24% of the sample. Here the sequenced sample was peripheral blood, taken on day 0 of AZD1222 vaccination. These receptors originate from an adult in good health.

This clone was picked up one time. DNA for the CDR3: TGTGCCACCAGCACCGATCGGGACAGGGGGATTCAGCCCCAGCATTTT. Its translation: CATSTDRDRGIQPQHF. The chain joins TRBV15 to TRBJ1-5, with TRBD1 matching over 11 bases. The length of the CDR3 is 16 residues. Germline V lookup: CDR1 LNHNV, CDR2 YYDKDF (reference sequence). V lost 4 bases, J lost 6 bases, and 8 bases stayed unmatched.

The CDR3, as DNA: TGTGCCAGCAGCCCCCTAGCGGGGGACAATGAGCAGTTCTTC. It specifies CASSPLAGDNEQFF. The rearrangement joins TRBV7-6 to TRBJ2-1; 10 nucleotides align to TRBD2. The CDR3 contains 14 residues. Trimming at V came to 5 bases and at J to 5 bases, leaving 3 bases not matched to a gene. From germline, CDR1 is SGHVS and CDR2 FNYEAQ.

The rearrangement uses TRBV11-3 and TRBJ2-7; D unclear. V gave up 1 base and J gave up 7 bases, with 8 bases separating them. This CDR3 has 12 residues. Germline CDR1 and CDR2: SGHNT and YENEEA. The chain's CDR3 is CASSLVEEEQYF. CDR3 coding DNA: TGTGCCAGCAGCTTAGTAGAAGAAGAGCAGTACTTC.

The chain combines TRBV9 with TRBJ1-2; D remains ambiguous. The ends were cut back, 3 bases at V and 8 bases at J, with 14 bases in the middle. The CDR3 has 13 amino acids. CDR1 is SGDLS and CDR2 is YYNGEE in the germline V gene. This CDR3 is CASSGRNAQGYTF. CDR3 DNA: TGTGCCAGCAGCGGCAGGAATGCTCAAGGCTACACCTTC.

The rearrangement links TRBV5-1 to TRBJ2-3; D gene unclear. CDR1 and CDR2 from the germline V gene are SGHRS and YFSETQ. V was cut by 2 bases and J by 2 bases, with 12 bases left in between. The CDR3 loop spans 15 amino acids. CDR3 nucleotide sequence: TGCGCCAGCAGCTTAGGTTCGACCCCCACAGATACGCAGTATTTT. Translated, it gives CASSLGSTPTDTQYF.

This chain connects TRBV6-5 to TRBJ1-4; D is uncertain. Germline V gene sequence: CDR1 MNHEY, CDR2 SVGAGI. The CDR3 covers 14 residues. The V and J ends lost 1 base and 3 bases respectively, with 6 bases between them. CDR3 DNA: TGTGCCAGCAGTTACTTAGCCTCTAATGAAAAACTGTTTTTT. This sequence encodes CASSYLASNEKLFF.

The chain combines TRBV6-4 with TRBJ2-3, with 11 positions matching TRBD2. V gave up 3 bases and J gave up 5 bases; unmatched junction bases: 10. The CDR3 loop spans 17 amino acids. In germline, CDR1 is MRHNA, CDR2 SNTAGT. This CDR3 is CASSDYLGLAEKDTQYF. DNA of the CDR3: TGTGCCAGCAGTGATTATCTGGGACTAGCGGAAAAAGATACGCAGTATTTT.

The CDR3 nucleotides read TGTGCCAGCAGCTTCACACCAGAGACCCAGTACTTC. This gives the protein CASSFTPETQYF. The rearrangement uses TRBV11-2 and TRBJ2-5, with D hard to call. CDR1 and CDR2 (germline): SGHAT, FQNNGV. The CDR3 has 12 amino acids. Trimming removed 3 bases at V and 4 bases at J, with 6 bases between.

The chain is built from TRBV29-1 and TRBJ2-2; the match to TRBD1 covers 8 bases. The CDR3 totals 12 residues. Germline V gives CDR1 SQVTM, CDR2 ANQGSEA. The junction had 0 bases not matched to a gene; V was cut back by 3 bases and J by 6 bases. CDR3 coding DNA: TGCAGCGTTGAGGACAGGGCCGGGGAGCTGTTTTTT. This sequence encodes CSVEDRAGELFF.

V usage is TRBV9 and J usage is TRBJ1-2; TRBD1 is a possible D gene (5 bases). V lost 3 bases to trimming and J lost 3 bases, with 12 bases between them. Germline values: CDR1 SGDLS, CDR2 YYNGEE. The CDR3 covers 14 residues. CDR3 nucleotides: TGTGCCAGCAGCGGGGGAGGGGTGGACTATGGCTACACCTTC. This gives the protein CASSGGGVDYGYTF.

The rearrangement joins TRBV15 to TRBJ2-7; the match to TRBD2 covers 8 bases. The CDR3 loop spans 14 amino acids. Germline V gives CDR1 LNHNV, CDR2 YYDKDF (reference sequence). V shed 4 bases and J 6 bases; nucleotides not matched to a gene: 8. CDR3 DNA sequence: TGTGCCACCAGCACAGGGGCACGGGGGGGCGAGCAGTACTTC. Its translation is CATSTGARGGEQYF.

The J gene is TRBJ2-7, the V gene TRBV7-2; D not certain. The CDR3 has 15 amino acids. V was clipped by 0 bases and J by 0 bases, with 9 bases between them. Germline-derived CDR1 and CDR2 are SGHTA and FQGNSA. The CDR3 nucleotides read TGTGCCAGCAGCTTAGCGGCAGTAATCTCCTACGAGCAGTACTTC. It is translated as CASSLAAVISYEQYF.

V and J are TRBV3-1 (or the pseudogene TRBV3-2) and TRBJ2-3; perhaps TRBD1 as D (5 bases). The CDR3 spans 15 residues. The V end was cut by 1 base, the J end by 6 bases, with 14 bases between. Per germline, CDR1 LGHDT and CDR2 YNNKEL (reference sequence). DNA for the CDR3: TGTGCCAGCAGCCAAGTTGCCGACAGCCTTGATACGCAGTATTTT. Encoded protein: CASSQVADSLDTQYF.

The V gene is TRBV13, the J gene TRBJ1-4; 7 bases map to TRBD1. CDR1 is PRHDT and CDR2 is FYEKMQ in the germline V gene (reference sequence). CDR3 size: 14 residues. V shed 5 bases, J shed 6 bases, and the junction held 6 bases outside the gene matches. The CDR3 sequence is CASSRGTDDEKLFF. In nucleotides, the CDR3 is TGTGCCAGCAGCCGGGGGACAGATGATGAAAAACTGTTTTTT.

The genes are TRBV2 and TRBJ1-3, with unresolved D. The CDR3 sequence is 13 residues long. Germline CDR1 and CDR2: SNHLY and FYNNEI. Trimming pared 8 bases from V and 1 base from J, leaving 9 bases between. The CDR3 DNA follows: TGTGCCAGCCAAAGCGAGTCTGGAAACACCATATATTTT. It is translated as CASQSESGNTIYF. The variable domain in full, with the rest retrieved from reference TRBV2 and TRBJ1-3, is EPEVTQTPSHQVTQMGQEVILRCVPISNHLYFYWYRQILGQKVEFLVSFYNNEISEKSEIFDDQFSVERPDGSNFTLKIRSTKLEDSAMYFCASQSESGNTIYFGEGSWLTVV.

The chain uses TRBV2 and TRBJ1-3; D not certain. The CDR3 totals 13 residues. CDR1 and CDR2 (germline): SNHLY, FYNNEI. Between the trimmed V and J ends, which lost 6 bases and 7 bases, there was a span of 13 bases. In DNA form, the CDR3 reads TGTGCCAGCAGCGAGGGTTCGGGGAACACCATATATTTT. This codes for CASSEGSGNTIYF.

The rearrangement joins TRBV19 to TRBJ1-2; 8 positions match TRBD1. The germline V gene encodes CDR1 LNHDA and CDR2 SQIVND (reference sequence). The V and J ends lost 7 bases and 5 bases, in that order; junction bases with no gene match: 12. The CDR3 has 15 amino acids. In DNA, the CDR3 is TGTGCCAGTACCCCGCTCGACAGGGGCGGATATGGCTACACCTTC. Protein: CASTPLDRGGYGYTF.

V and J are TRBV29-1 and TRBJ2-6; the D is unclear. Per germline, CDR1 SQVTM and CDR2 ANQGSEA. This CDR3 contains 13 residues. Trimming left V 5 bases short and J 4 bases short, with 9 bases between. The CDR3 here is CSVFLSGANVLTF. CDR3 DNA sequence: TGCAGCGTTTTTTTGTCCGGGGCCAACGTCCTGACTTTC.

The sample holds one count of this clone. This rearrangement joins TRBV4-3 to TRBJ1-6; no firm D call. CDR3 length: 16 amino acids. Germline lookup yields CDR1 LGHNA and CDR2 YSLEER. V shed 0 bases and J shed 7 bases, with 13 bases lying between them. The DNA of the CDR3 is TGCGCCAGCAGCCAAGATCTGGGTTCGACGAATTCACCCCTCCACTTT. It codes for CASSQDLGSTNSPLHF.

This chain connects TRBV24-1 to TRBJ2-1; tentatively, D is TRBD2 (6 bases). Trimming took off 5 bases at V and 5 bases at J, with 12 bases between the two ends. CDR1 KGHDR and CDR2 SFDVKD come from the germline V gene. This CDR3 spans 14 amino acids. CDR3 coding DNA: TGTGCCACCAGTGCCCGGGGGAATGACAATGAGCAGTTCTTC. This translates into CATSARGNDNEQFF.

J is TRBJ1-5 and V is TRBV7-2, with 9 positions matching TRBD1. The germline CDR1 and CDR2 sequences are SGHTA and FQGNSA. The CDR3 contains 15 residues. The V gene end was trimmed by 4 bases and the J gene end by 5 bases; junction bases not matched to a gene: 6. CDR3 coding DNA: TGTGCCAGCAGCTGGAAGACAGGGGGGGATCAGCCCCAGCATTTT. This gives the protein CASSWKTGGDQPQHF.

The chain recombines TRBV20-1 with TRBJ1-2; D gene uncertain. The length of the CDR3 is 11 residues. Germline V gives CDR1 DFQATT, CDR2 SNEGSKA (reference sequence). The germline V and J ends were trimmed by 2 bases and 4 bases, with 5 bases remaining between them. The CDR3 DNA sequence: TGCAGTGCTAGACAACTCTATGGCTACACCTTC. Translating gives CSARQLYGYTF.

V is TRBV3-1 (or the pseudogene TRBV3-2) and J is TRBJ1-2; D not certain. CDR1 LGHDT and CDR2 YNNKEL come from the germline V gene (reference sequence). V lost 0 bases and J lost 8, with 4 bases in between. The CDR3 totals 11 residues. The DNA for the CDR3 is TGTGCCAGCAGCCAAGATTTGGGCTACACCTTC. Protein product: CASSQDLGYTF.

This rearrangement joins TRBV19 to TRBJ2-1; TRBD1 matches at 8 bases. The V and J ends lost 5 bases and 5 bases, in that order; junction bases with no gene match: 8. Germline values: CDR1 LNHDA, CDR2 SQIVND (reference sequence). The CDR3 extends over 15 amino acids. CDR3 residues: CASSPNRGLNNEQFF. The CDR3 DNA reads as TGTGCCAGTAGTCCGAACAGGGGGTTAAACAATGAGCAGTTCTTC.

The rearrangement links TRBV5-1 to TRBJ2-1, with D maybe TRBD1 (6 bases). Trimming left V 4 bases short and J 1 base short, with 15 bases between. This CDR3 has 16 residues. Germline loops: CDR1 SGHRS, CDR2 YFSETQ. DNA for the CDR3: TGCGCCAGCAGCCTCGTGGCCGACAGGTCCTACAATGAGCAGTTCTTC. Protein sequence: CASSLVADRSYNEQFF.

The rearrangement links TRBV14 to TRBJ2-3; D may be TRBD1 or TRBD2 (5 bases each). This CDR3 is 15 amino acids long. Per the germline V gene, CDR1 is SGHDN and CDR2 is FVKESK. V gave up 2 bases and J gave up 3 bases, with 12 bases separating them. The CDR3 loop is CASSQMRGRTDTQYF. The CDR3, as DNA: TGTGCCAGCAGCCAAATGAGGGGTCGGACAGATACGCAGTATTTT.